This T cell receptor beta chain was found in a study of control samples from healthy donors and cancer patients. Profiling relied on immunoSEQ multiplex PCR, and the TCRdb table lists in-frame clones only, not all of them. Found here are about 80,000 clones, roughly 91% of them singletons; the top ten hold around 7.6%. Trimming pared 5 bases from V and 0 bases from J, leaving 17 bases between. In germline, CDR1 is SGHVS, CDR2 FQNEAQ. CDR3 length equals 16 residues. This chain joins TRBV7-8 and TRBJ2-7; D uncertain. The sequence was obtained from a woman between 55 and 75 years old in good health. Sequencing was carried out using blood. As DNA, the CDR3 is TGTGCCAGCAGCCCCGAAGTTGACGGAGCCTCCTACGAGCAGTACTTC. Residues: CASSPEVDGASYEQYF.